The 5 T cell receptor beta chains reported below all come from one sample, sequenced in a study of T cells in tumors and immune-related adverse events. The table came from immunoSEQ multiplex PCR; TCRdb's copy has only in-frame clones and leaves some out. The repertoire holds about 20,000 clones, with around 90% as singletons. The material sequenced was lymph node tissue, taken from a patient treated with anti-PD-1 therapy. These receptors came from a female donor with metastatic renal cell carcinoma.

This chain links TRBV28 with TRBJ2-7, with D perhaps TRBD1 or TRBD2 (7 bases each). The CDR3 spans 13 residues. Deletions cut 7 bases from V and 3 bases from J, with 13 bases between. CDR1 and CDR2 (germline): MDHEN, SYDVKM. Here the CDR3 reads CASTQGGRYEQYF. CDR3 coding DNA: TGTGCCAGCACCCAGGGGGGGCGCTACGAGCAGTACTTC.

This rearrangement joins TRBV6-5 to TRBJ2-7; 10 bases fit TRBD2. The CDR3 extends over 15 amino acids. V was pared by 7 bases and J by 6 bases, with 12 bases of the junction left unmatched. Germline V gives CDR1 MNHEY, CDR2 SVGAGI. The CDR3 region has the DNA TGTGCCAGCACCCCCGGGAGAGCGGGAGGGGTCGAGCAGTACTTC. Translated, it gives CASTPGRAGGVEQYF.

This clone occurred once. The chain carries TRBV6-1 and TRBJ1-5, with 7 bases aligning to TRBD1. The junction had 6 bases not matched to a gene; V was cut back by 6 bases and J by 4 bases. The CDR3 extends over 14 amino acids. Germline V gene sequence: CDR1 MNHNS, CDR2 SASEGT. CDR3 loop: CASSRQGNNQPQHF. CDR3 bases: TGTGCCAGCAGCCGACAGGGTAATAATCAGCCCCAGCATTTT.

This rearrangement joins TRBV5-4 to TRBJ2-7; no definite D call. From germline, CDR1 is SGHNT and CDR2 YYREEE (reference sequence). V was pared by 2 bases and J by 0 bases, with 9 bases between. The CDR3 runs to 14 residues. The CDR3 loop is CASSFRRNSYEQYF. For the CDR3, the DNA is TGTGCCAGCAGCTTTCGAAGAAACTCCTACGAGCAGTACTTC.

The CDR3 nucleotides read TGTGCCAGCAGTTTATCATCTAGCGGGTCCCAGTTCTTC. It encodes CASSLSSSGSQFF. This rearrangement joins TRBV27 to TRBJ2-1, with TRBD2 matching 8 bases. Trimming at V came to 0 bases and at J to 13 bases, leaving 5 bases not matched to a gene. CDR1 MNHEY and CDR2 SMNVEV come from the germline V gene (reference sequence). CDR3 length: 13 amino acids.